This TCR beta chain is drawn from a study of OX40 agonist ivuxolimab in advanced cancers. Across the study: An agonistic human IgG2 monoclonal antibody against OX40 (CD134) was given. Intravenous ivuxolimab was administered to patients every 2 weeks at 0.01 to 10 mg/kg. Study-wide findings and caveats: Circulating CD4+ and CD8+ T cells showed clonal expansion by week 6 at 0.1 to 3.0 mg/kg. CD8+ T cells were the subset that, on average, had more expanded clones than CD4+.

Germline V gives CDR1 SGHTA, CDR2 FQGNSA. Losses at the gene ends were 5 bases for V and 3 bases for J; bases not matched to a gene: 7. The CDR3 is 16 amino acids. Only in-frame clones appear in the TCRdb table, and some are missing; sequencing was by immunoSEQ multiplex PCR. The table has around 22,000 clones, 84% seen once. Points on this clone: What it binds is unknown.

This sample comprised CD4+ or CD8+ T cells sorted from blood, obtained in a trial of the OX40 agonist ivuxolimab. The TCR originated in an adult with an advanced solid tumor such as melanoma, head and neck, liver or kidney cancer. The chain combines TRBV7-2 with TRBJ2-3, with 11 nucleotides matching TRBD1. As DNA, the CDR3 is TGTGCCAGCAGCAACAGGGACAGGGGGTCGACAGATACGCAGTATTTT. Translated: CASSNRDRGSTDTQYF.